This T cell receptor (beta chain) is from a study of vaccination effects on CD4 cells after COVID-19 (dated by TCRdb to between 2021 and 2024). Some background on the complete study: Participants received two doses of either the BNT162b2 or the mRNA-1273 mRNA SARS-CoV-2 vaccine. Pre-vaccine samples were collected from a couple of convalescent patients 16 days and one week before the first dose, corresponding to 142 and 148 days after COVID-19 diagnosis. In both COVID-19 convalescent patients and infection-naive vaccine recipients, the study compared SARS-CoV-2 spike-specific CD4+ TCR repertoires from before mRNA vaccination with those from after it. Altogether, some 10 COVID-19 convalescent patients and several SARS-CoV-2-naive healthy vaccine recipients made up the full study. In the study, cultures from other donors were sequenced using the Oncomine TCR Beta short-read assay on an Illumina iSeq 100.

According to the germline V gene, CDR1 reads SGHRS and CDR2 reads YFSETQ. From the cysteine up to the phenylalanine, the CDR3 has a length of 13 residues. CDR3 DNA is the only sequence kept; it has 39 bases, read in frame from the first base. The trim is 0 bases for V and 10 bases for J, with a gap of 8 bases between the germline ends. A word on this clone: The antigen it recognizes is unknown. No clone much larger than this one lies a single base away; base qualities are absent.

Library generation was performed with the immunoSEQ multiplex PCR assay. DNA from the CD4+ T cells that had been cultured and isolated underwent TCR beta CDR3 sequencing. Per the original workflow: Non-productive TCR sequences were removed and reads were trimmed to the CDR3 region, keeping CDR3s of at least 7 amino acids. Antigen-specific clonotypes were identified using the MANAFEST web app by comparison of expansion in peptide wells against reference cultures. To be called positive, a clone needed expansion at FDR<0.05 compared with the reference and with all other wells, an odds ratio greater than 5, and a frequency greater than 0.1% in two replicate wells. A clonotype was defined as cross-reactive if the clonotype was significantly expanded both in SARS-CoV-2 spike wells and in at least one common cold coronavirus spike condition. CDR3 similarity was assessed by Levenshtein distance using the stringdist R package, and unrooted trees were constructed with ape in R 3.6.1. TCRdb limited this immuneACCESS table to in-frame rearrangements with V and J called. A share of clones is missing; checked studies link under half to unresolved V genes, and the rest is unexplained. D and trimming were read from the DNA, whereas the V and J calls and clone size are those reported in that table. The sample profile shows tens of thousands of clones; more than 60% of them were found once. The ten largest clones represent around 30% of the sample.

In the ViraFEST assay, PBMC were stimulated with viral peptide pools, and TCR sequencing was then used to find antigen-specific CD4+ T cell clonotypes based on their expansion. After 10 days of culture, CD4+ T cells were isolated with the EasySep CD4+ T cell isolation kit. Convalescent patients had PCR-confirmed SARS-CoV-2 infection between March and December 2020, before Alpha, Beta and Delta variants emerged in the United States. Each well held 1.5 million to 2 million PBMC cultured in IMDM containing about 5.5% human AB serum, 9 to 10 IU/ml IL-2 and gentamicin, along with approximately 10 ug/ml peptides. Half of the culture medium was replaced with fresh IL-2-containing medium on days 3 and 7. Unless otherwise noted, each peptide stimulation condition was cultured in triplicate wells. PBMC were separated from whole blood using Ficoll-Paque Plus gradient centrifugation and were then either cryopreserved at -140C or used fresh. Genomic DNA was extracted from cultured CD4+ T cells with the QIAamp micro DNA kit.

Overall study results and their limits: Both infection-induced and vaccine-induced clones contracted markedly at late post-vaccination timepoints, which is consistent with waning T cell responses. For convalescent patients, new clones induced by the vaccine made up most of the post-vaccine spike-reactive repertoire, and these new clones were largely distinct from the clones induced by infection. The study was limited by a small number of convalescent patients, and early post-infection timepoints were lacking.

The V and J segments used are TRBV5-1 and TRBJ1-6, with the D gene uncertain. The sequence was obtained from a human donor who had a prior SARS-CoV-2 infection. The sequencing here drew on CD4+ T cells from PBMCs cultured with a peptide pool, taken before COVID-19 vaccination. The DNA reads as follows: TGCGCCAGCAGCTTGGGAACGTTATCACCCCTCCACTTT. The translation is CASSLGTLSPLHF.